Shown below are 4 T cell receptor beta chains from a single sample sequenced in a study of vaccination effects on CD4 cells after COVID-19. The method was immunoSEQ multiplex PCR; TCRdb's version includes in-frame clones alone and lacks a portion of them. In the table there are fewer than 40,000 clones, 65% to 70% of which are singletons. With 9 to 11 days of culture completed, CD4+ T cells were isolated. These receptors are not linked to any known antigen. The sample in question was CD4+ T cells from PBMCs cultured without peptide, obtained before COVID-19 vaccination. Receptor source: a human donor who received a COVID-19 vaccine.

The V call is TRBV6-5, the J call TRBJ1-1, with D uncertain. The V end was cut by 8 bases, the J end by 1 base, with 14 bases between. CDR1 is MNHEY, CDR2 SVGAGI, per germline. The CDR3 consists of 14 residues. The chain's CDR3 is CASVGYWANTEAFF. The CDR3 DNA reads TGTGCCAGCGTCGGGTATTGGGCGAACACTGAAGCTTTCTTT.

This chain joins TRBV5-5 and TRBJ2-2; tentative D call: TRBD2 (6 bases). The CDR3 length is 16 residues. CDR1 and CDR2 (germline): SGHKS, YYEKEE (reference sequence). The V end was cut by 4 bases, the J end by 2 bases, with 15 bases between. CDR3 amino acids: CASSPLGGVNTGELFF. The DNA for the CDR3 is TGTGCCAGCAGCCCCCTAGGCGGGGTAAACACCGGGGAGCTGTTTTTT.

The chain has TRBV7-8 and TRBJ1-6; TRBD1 matches 9 bases. Germline CDR1 is SGHVS and CDR2 is FQNEAQ. This CDR3 has 16 amino acids. V lost 5 bases to trimming and J lost 11 bases; unmatched junction nucleotides: 13. The chain's CDR3 is CASSVRAPGQGTPLHF. The CDR3 DNA reads as TGTGCCAGCAGCGTAAGAGCCCCGGGACAGGGAACACCCCTCCACTTT.

The genes are TRBV20-1 and TRBJ1-2, with D perhaps TRBD1 (5 bases). CDR3 length: 13 amino acids. Germline assignment: CDR1 DFQATT and CDR2 SNEGSKA (reference sequence). V lost 3 bases and J 3 bases, leaving 11 bases between the germline ends. CDR3 DNA: TGCAGTGCTAGTCTTCCCAGGGACTATGGCTACACCTTC. It translates to CSASLPRDYGYTF.